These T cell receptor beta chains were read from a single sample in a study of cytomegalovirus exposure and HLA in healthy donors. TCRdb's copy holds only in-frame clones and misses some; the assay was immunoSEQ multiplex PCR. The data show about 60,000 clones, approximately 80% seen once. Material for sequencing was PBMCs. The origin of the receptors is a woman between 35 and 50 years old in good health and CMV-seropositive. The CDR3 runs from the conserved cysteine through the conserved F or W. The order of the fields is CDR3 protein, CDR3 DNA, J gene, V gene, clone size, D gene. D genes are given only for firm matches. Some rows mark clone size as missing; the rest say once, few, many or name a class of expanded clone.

CDR3: CASSGADSLSYEQYF
DNA: TGTGCCAGCAGTGGAGCGGACAGTTTGTCTTACGAGCAGTACTTC
J: TRBJ2-7
V: TRBV6-1
size: few
D: NA

CDR3: CASSSNSGGGDSRGAFF
DNA: TGCGCCAGCAGTTCCAACTCCGGAGGAGGGGATTCCCGGGGGGCTTTCTTT
J: TRBJ1-1
V: TRBV10-2
size: once
D: NA

CDR3: CASSLVGGQGKYEQYF
DNA: TGCGCCAGCAGCTTGGTGGGGGGGCAGGGAAAGTACGAGCAGTACTTC
J: TRBJ2-7
V: TRBV5-1
size: NA
D: NA

CDR3: CASTERAGNRAGELFF
DNA: TGCGCCAGCACCGAAAGGGCAGGGAACAGGGCCGGGGAGCTGTTTTTT
J: TRBJ2-2
V: TRBV10-2
size: NA
D: NA

CDR3: CASSQDEGGVGGYTF
DNA: TGCGCCAGCAGCCAAGATGAGGGGGGGGTCGGTGGCTACACCTTC
J: TRBJ1-2
V: TRBV4-1
size: NA
D: NA

CDR3: CAWSGRQGPDTQYF
DNA: TGTGCCTGGAGTGGGAGACAGGGCCCAGATACGCAGTATTTT
J: TRBJ2-3
V: TRBV30
size: few
D: TRBD1

CDR3: CASSRTGPYEQYF
DNA: TGTGCCAGCAGCCGAACAGGACCCTACGAGCAGTACTTC
J: TRBJ2-7
V: TRBV28
size: NA
D: NA

CDR3: CASSLAGKGNTIYF
DNA: TGTGCCAGCAGCCTCGCCGGGAAGGGAAACACCATATATTTT
J: TRBJ1-3
V: TRBV9
size: NA
D: NA

CDR3: CASSLGRGSDTGELFF
DNA: TGTGCCAGCAGCTTAGGCAGGGGGTCGGACACCGGGGAGCTGTTTTTT
J: TRBJ2-2
V: TRBV11-3
size: NA
D: TRBD1

CDR3: CASSVGQGSETQYF
DNA: TGCGCCAGCAGCGTGGGACAGGGGAGCGAGACCCAGTACTTC
J: TRBJ2-5
V: TRBV5-1
size: NA
D: TRBD1

CDR3: CASSGAGRQPQHF
DNA: TGTGCCAGTAGTGGGGCAGGGAGGCAGCCCCAGCATTTT
J: TRBJ1-5
V: TRBV19
size: NA
D: NA

CDR3: CASSPTTDYQPQHF
DNA: TGTGCCAGCAGCCCAACGACAGATTATCAGCCCCAGCATTTT
J: TRBJ1-5
V: TRBV7-2
size: NA
D: NA

CDR3: CASSLVGLAGDNEQFF
DNA: TGTGCCAGCAGCTTAGTCGGGCTAGCGGGGGATAATGAGCAGTTCTTC
J: TRBJ2-1
V: TRBV11-1
size: NA
D: TRBD2

CDR3: CASSKKQADQETQYF
DNA: TGTGCCAGCAGCAAAAAACAGGCCGACCAAGAGACCCAGTACTTC
J: TRBJ2-5
V: TRBV21-1
size: NA
D: NA

CDR3: CASGLGQGLGEAFF
DNA: TGTGCTAGTGGTTTGGGTCAGGGGTTGGGTGAAGCTTTCTTT
J: TRBJ1-1
V: TRBV12-5
size: NA
D: NA

CDR3: CASTYTGTGVDGYTF
DNA: TGTGCCAGCACTTATACCGGGACAGGGGTGGATGGCTACACCTTC
J: TRBJ1-2
V: TRBV2
size: NA
D: TRBD1

CDR3: CASSSPTTGGTNYGYTF
DNA: TGTGCCAGCAGCTCGCCCACGACAGGGGGCACTAACTATGGCTACACCTTC
J: TRBJ1-2
V: TRBV7-9
size: NA
D: TRBD1

CDR3: CASSSIGQWGDEQFF
DNA: TGCGCCAGCAGCTCCATCGGACAGTGGGGCGATGAGCAGTTCTTC
J: TRBJ2-1
V: TRBV5-1
size: NA
D: NA

CDR3: CASGLAKTGGINEQFF
DNA: TGTGCTAGTGGTTTGGCCAAGACAGGGGGCATAAATGAGCAGTTCTTC
J: TRBJ2-1
V: TRBV12-5
size: NA
D: TRBD1

CDR3: CASRTGYEQYF
DNA: TGTGCCAGCAGGACGGGGTACGAGCAGTACTTC
J: TRBJ2-7
V: TRBV6-5
size: NA
D: NA

CDR3: CASSRRGGSYEQYF
DNA: TGTGCCAGCTCCCGACGGGGTGGTTCCTACGAGCAGTACTTC
J: TRBJ2-7
V: TRBV5-6
size: NA
D: NA

CDR3: CASSLELTGPGELFF
DNA: TGTGCCAGCAGCTTAGAACTAACTGGCCCCGGGGAGCTGTTTTTT
J: TRBJ2-2
V: TRBV11-2
size: NA
D: NA

CDR3: CATSRDWSFYGYTF
DNA: TGTGCCACCAGCAGAGATTGGAGCTTCTATGGCTACACCTTC
J: TRBJ1-2
V: TRBV15
size: NA
D: NA

CDR3: CSVIGQGSPYGYTF
DNA: TGCAGCGTTATCGGACAGGGGTCCCCCTATGGCTACACCTTC
J: TRBJ1-2
V: TRBV29-1
size: NA
D: TRBD1

CDR3: CASSPRQGDWYGYTF
DNA: TGTGCCAGCAGCCCCAGACAGGGGGACTGGTATGGCTACACCTTC
J: TRBJ1-2
V: TRBV7-2
size: NA
D: TRBD1

CDR3: CASSEARRWSSYNSPLHF
DNA: TGTGCCAGCAGTGAAGCGCGTCGTTGGAGCTCCTATAATTCACCCCTCCACTTT
J: TRBJ1-6
V: TRBV6-1
size: NA
D: NA

CDR3: CASTAQNEQFF
DNA: TGTGCCAGTACCGCCCAGAATGAGCAGTTCTTC
J: TRBJ2-1
V: TRBV19
size: few
D: NA

CDR3: CASSSALTGRSYGYTF
DNA: TGCGCCAGCAGCTCGGCTTTGACAGGGAGAAGCTATGGCTACACCTTC
J: TRBJ1-2
V: TRBV5-1
size: few
D: TRBD1

CDR3: CASSVTGGADTQYF
DNA: TGTGCCAGCAGCGTAACAGGGGGGGCAGATACGCAGTATTTT
J: TRBJ2-3
V: TRBV9
size: NA
D: NA

CDR3: CASSQDGVVNTEAFF
DNA: TGCGCCAGCAGCCAAGACGGAGTGGTGAACACTGAAGCTTTCTTT
J: TRBJ1-1
V: TRBV4-3
size: NA
D: NA

CDR3: CATSREGTENNEQFF
DNA: TGTGCCACCAGCAGAGAAGGGACAGAAAACAATGAGCAGTTCTTC
J: TRBJ2-1
V: TRBV15
size: NA
D: TRBD1

CDR3: CASSYSATPYEQYF
DNA: TGTGCCAGCAGTTACTCGGCCACCCCCTACGAGCAGTACTTC
J: TRBJ2-7
V: TRBV6-5
size: NA
D: NA

CDR3: CASSLSKPWNSPLHF
DNA: TGTGCCAGCAGTTTATCCAAGCCGTGGAATTCACCCCTCCACTTT
J: TRBJ1-6
V: TRBV27
size: NA
D: NA

CDR3: CAISESTRNNEQFF
DNA: TGTGCCATCAGTGAGTCGACGCGGAACAATGAGCAGTTCTTC
J: TRBJ2-1
V: TRBV10-3
size: once
D: NA